This T cell receptor (beta chain) appears in the sequencing data of a study of shared clonotypes between healthy human individuals. Study details: Researchers assigned three CD4 naive, three CD4 memory, two CD8 naive and one CD8 memory plate to each donor. Study conclusions and caveats: Clonotype sharing among donors was expected to depend on sequencing depth.

This clone has just a few counts. Its matching antigen is unknown. CD45RO+ cells and CCR7-negative CD45RA+ TemRA cells were combined as CD8 memory. Study processing details: ImmunoSEQ sequences covered only the junction and lacked quality scores; filtering therefore differed. This table comes from immunoSEQ multiplex PCR, and its TCRdb copy is limited to in-frame clones, with some not included. The DNA gave D and trimming, while V, J and clone size come from that table. The table lists fewer than 350,000 clones, around 87% of them singletons, with about 16% in the top ten. The source material was memory CD8+ T cells sorted from blood. Subset defined: CD45RO+ cells pooled with CCR7-negative TemRA cells. The TCR comes from a man aged 18 to 29 in good health.

The CDR3 loop is CASSSGRGLYEQYF. The DNA of the CDR3 is TGTGCCAGCAGCTCGGGACGGGGTCTCTACGAGCAGTACTTC. The rearrangement links TRBV7-9 to TRBJ2-7; D could derive from TRBD1 or TRBD2 (5 bases each). The CDR3 extends over 14 amino acids. Trimming removed 4 bases from V and 3 bases from J, with 13 bases in between. In germline, CDR1 is SEHNR, CDR2 FQNEAQ (reference sequence).